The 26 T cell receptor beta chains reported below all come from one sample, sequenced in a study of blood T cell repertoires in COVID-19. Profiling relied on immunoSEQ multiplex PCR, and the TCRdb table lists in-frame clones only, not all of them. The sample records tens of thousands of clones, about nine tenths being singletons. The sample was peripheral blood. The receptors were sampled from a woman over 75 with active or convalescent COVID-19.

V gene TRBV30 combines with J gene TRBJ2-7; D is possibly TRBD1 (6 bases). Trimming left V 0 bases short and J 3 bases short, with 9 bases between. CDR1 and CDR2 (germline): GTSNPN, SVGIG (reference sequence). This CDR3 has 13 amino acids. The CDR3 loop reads CAWSVFRGYEQYF. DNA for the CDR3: TGTGCCTGGAGTGTGTTCAGGGGCTACGAGCAGTACTTC.

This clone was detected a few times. In DNA form, the CDR3 reads TGTGCCAGCAGCGGGACAGGGCGGTCCTACGAGCAGTACTTC. Its protein is CASSGTGRSYEQYF. This chain connects TRBV5-8 to TRBJ2-7; the match to TRBD1 covers 9 bases. Looked up from germline, CDR1 is SGHTS and CDR2 is YDEGEE. J gave up 1 base and V 4 bases, and 3 bases lay outside the gene matches. This CDR3 has 14 residues.

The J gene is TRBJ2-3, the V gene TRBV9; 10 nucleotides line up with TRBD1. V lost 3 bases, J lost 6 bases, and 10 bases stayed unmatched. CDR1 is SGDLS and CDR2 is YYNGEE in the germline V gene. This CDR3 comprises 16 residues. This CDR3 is CASSDGQGGTWDTQYF. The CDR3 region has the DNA TGTGCCAGCAGCGACGGACAGGGGGGGACCTGGGATACGCAGTATTTT.

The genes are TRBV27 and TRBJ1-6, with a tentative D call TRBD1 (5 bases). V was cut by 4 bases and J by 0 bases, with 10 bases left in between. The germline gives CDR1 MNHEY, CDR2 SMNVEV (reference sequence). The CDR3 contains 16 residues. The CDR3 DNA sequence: TGTGCCAGCAGTTGGCAGGGAAGCTCCTATAATTCACCCCTCCACTTT. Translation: CASSWQGSSYNSPLHF.

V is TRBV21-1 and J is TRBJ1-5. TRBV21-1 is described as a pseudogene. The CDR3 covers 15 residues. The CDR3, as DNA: TGTGCCAGCAGCAAAGCCGGGACTCACAATCAGCCCCAGCATTTT. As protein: CASSKAGTHNQPQHF.

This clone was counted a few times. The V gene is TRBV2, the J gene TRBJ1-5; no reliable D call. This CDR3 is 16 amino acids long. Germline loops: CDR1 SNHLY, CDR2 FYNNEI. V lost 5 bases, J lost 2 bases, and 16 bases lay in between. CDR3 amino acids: CASSPNPVGGNQPQHF. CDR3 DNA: TGTGCCAGCAGTCCTAACCCCGTCGGGGGCAATCAGCCCCAGCATTTT.

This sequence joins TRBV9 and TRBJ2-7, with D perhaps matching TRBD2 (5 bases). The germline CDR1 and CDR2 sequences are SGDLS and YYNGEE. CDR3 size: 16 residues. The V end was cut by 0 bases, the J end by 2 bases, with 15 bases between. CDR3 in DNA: TGTGCCAGCAGCGTAGCGGTGCGGGCGTCCACCTACGAGCAGTACTTC. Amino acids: CASSVAVRASTYEQYF. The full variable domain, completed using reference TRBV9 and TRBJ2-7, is DSGVTQTPKHLITATGQRVTLRCSPRSGDLSVYWYQQSLDQGLQFLIQYYNGEERAKGNILERFSAQQFPDLHSELNLSSLELGDSALYFCASSVAVRASTYEQYFGPGTRLTVT.

CDR3 amino acids: CASQTGKPEKLFF. The CDR3 bases are TGTGCCAGTCAGACAGGGAAGCCTGAAAAACTGTTTTTT. V and J are TRBV19 and TRBJ1-4; the match to TRBD1 covers 7 bases. Per the germline V gene, CDR1 is LNHDA and CDR2 is SQIVND (reference sequence). The V segment lost 8 bases and the J segment 7 bases; nucleotides outside the gene matches: 7. The CDR3 extends over 13 amino acids.

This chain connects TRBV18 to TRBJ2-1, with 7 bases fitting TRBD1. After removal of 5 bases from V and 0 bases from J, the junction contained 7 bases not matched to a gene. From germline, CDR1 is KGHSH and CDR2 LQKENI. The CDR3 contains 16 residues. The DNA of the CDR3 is TGTGCCAGCTCAACGGGGACAGCGAGCTCCTACAATGAGCAGTTCTTC. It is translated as CASSTGTASSYNEQFF.

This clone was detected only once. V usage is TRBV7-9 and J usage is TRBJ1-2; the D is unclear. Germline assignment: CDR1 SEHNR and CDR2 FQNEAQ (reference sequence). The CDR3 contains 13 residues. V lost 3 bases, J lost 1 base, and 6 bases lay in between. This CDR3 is CASSFEDNYGYTF. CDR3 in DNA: TGTGCCAGCAGCTTTGAGGATAACTATGGCTACACCTTC. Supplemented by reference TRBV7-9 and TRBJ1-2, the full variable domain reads DTGVSQNPRHKITKRGQNVTFRCDPISEHNRLYWYRQTLGQGPEFLTYFQNEAQLEKSRLLSDRFSAERPKGSFSTLEIQRTEQGDSAMYLCASSFEDNYGYTFGSGTRLTVV.

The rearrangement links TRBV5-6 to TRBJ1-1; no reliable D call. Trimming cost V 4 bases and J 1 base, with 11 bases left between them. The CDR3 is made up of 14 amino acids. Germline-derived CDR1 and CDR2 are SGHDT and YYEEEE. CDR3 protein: CASSRREGNTEAFF. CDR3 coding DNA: TGTGCCAGCAGCAGACGGGAGGGGAACACTGAAGCTTTCTTT.

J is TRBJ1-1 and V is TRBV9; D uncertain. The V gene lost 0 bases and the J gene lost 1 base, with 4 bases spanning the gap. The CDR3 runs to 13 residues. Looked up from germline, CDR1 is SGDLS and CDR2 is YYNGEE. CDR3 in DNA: TGTGCCAGCAGCGTAGCTTGGAACACTGAAGCTTTCTTT. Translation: CASSVAWNTEAFF.

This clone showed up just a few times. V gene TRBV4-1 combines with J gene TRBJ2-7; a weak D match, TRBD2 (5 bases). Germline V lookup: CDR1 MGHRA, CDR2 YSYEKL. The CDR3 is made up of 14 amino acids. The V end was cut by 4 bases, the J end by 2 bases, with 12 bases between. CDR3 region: CASSPSGSPYEQYF. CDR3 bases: TGCGCCAGCAGCCCGAGCGGTAGCCCCTACGAGCAGTACTTC.

This chain's CDR3 is CASSALDRPADYEQYF. The CDR3, as DNA: TGTGCCAGTAGTGCCTTGGACAGGCCCGCTGACTACGAGCAGTACTTC. The chain recombines TRBV19 with TRBJ2-7, with TRBD1 matching 7 bases. CDR1 is LNHDA and CDR2 is SQIVND in the germline V gene (reference sequence). This CDR3 contains 16 residues. With V trimmed by 5 bases and J by 3 bases, 13 bases remained unmatched.

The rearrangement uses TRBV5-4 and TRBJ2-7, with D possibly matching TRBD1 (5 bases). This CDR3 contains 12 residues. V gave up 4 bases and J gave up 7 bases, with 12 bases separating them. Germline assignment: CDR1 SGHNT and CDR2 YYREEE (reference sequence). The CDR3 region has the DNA TGTGCCAGCAGCCTACCGTCAGGGGAGCAGTACTTC. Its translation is CASSLPSGEQYF.

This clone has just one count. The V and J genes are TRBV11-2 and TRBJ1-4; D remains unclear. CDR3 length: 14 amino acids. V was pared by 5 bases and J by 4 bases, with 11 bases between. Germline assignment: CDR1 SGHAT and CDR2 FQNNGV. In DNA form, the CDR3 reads TGTGCCAGCAGCCATGGGCAGAATAATGAAAAACTGTTTTTT. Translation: CASSHGQNNEKLFF.

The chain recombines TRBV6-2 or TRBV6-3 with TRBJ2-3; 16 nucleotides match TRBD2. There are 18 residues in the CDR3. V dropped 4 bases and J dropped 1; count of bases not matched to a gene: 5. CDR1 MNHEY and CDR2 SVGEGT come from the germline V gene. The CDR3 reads CASSLGTSGGVRTDTQYF. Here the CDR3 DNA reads TGTGCCAGCAGTTTGGGGACTAGCGGGGGGGTTCGCACAGATACGCAGTATTTT.

CDR3 nucleotides: TGTGCCACCAGCAGAGCCCTCGGGACAGGTCTACAGCCCCAGCATTTT. This codes for CATSRALGTGLQPQHF. The chain recombines TRBV15 with TRBJ1-5, with 8 bases aligning to TRBD1. This CDR3 region has 16 residues. Germline V gene lookup returns CDR1 LNHNV and CDR2 YYDKDF (reference sequence). V dropped 1 base and J dropped 7; count of bases not matched to a gene: 9.

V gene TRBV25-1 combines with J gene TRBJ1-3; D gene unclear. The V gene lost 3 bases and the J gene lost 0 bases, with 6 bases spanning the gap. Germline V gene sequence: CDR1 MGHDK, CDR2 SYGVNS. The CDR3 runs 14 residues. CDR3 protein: CASSEVASGNTIYF. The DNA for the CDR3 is TGTGCCAGCAGTGAGGTGGCCTCTGGAAACACCATATATTTT.

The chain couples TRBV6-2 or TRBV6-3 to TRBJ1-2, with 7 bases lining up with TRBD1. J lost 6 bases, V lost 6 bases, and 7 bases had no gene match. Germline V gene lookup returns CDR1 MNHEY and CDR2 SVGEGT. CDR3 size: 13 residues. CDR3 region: CASSRQGVDGYTF. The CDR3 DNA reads TGTGCCAGCAGCCGCCAGGGGGTGGATGGCTACACCTTC.

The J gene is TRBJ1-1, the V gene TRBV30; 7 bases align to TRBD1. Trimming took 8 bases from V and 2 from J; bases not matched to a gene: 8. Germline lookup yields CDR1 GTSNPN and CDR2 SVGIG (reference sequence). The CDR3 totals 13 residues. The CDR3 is CAGGTESNTEAFF. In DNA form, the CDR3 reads TGTGCCGGAGGGACAGAATCAAACACTGAAGCTTTCTTT.

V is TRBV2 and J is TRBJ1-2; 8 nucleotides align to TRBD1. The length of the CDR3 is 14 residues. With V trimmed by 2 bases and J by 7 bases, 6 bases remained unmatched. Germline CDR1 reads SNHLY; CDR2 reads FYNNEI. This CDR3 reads CASSERTGSIGYTF. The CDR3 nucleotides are TGTGCCAGCAGTGAACGGACAGGGTCAATTGGCTACACCTTC.

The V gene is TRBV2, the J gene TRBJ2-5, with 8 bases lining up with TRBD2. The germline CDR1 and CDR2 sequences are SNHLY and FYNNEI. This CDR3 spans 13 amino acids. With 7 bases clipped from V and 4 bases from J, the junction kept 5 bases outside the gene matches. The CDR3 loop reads CASTGGAVETQYF. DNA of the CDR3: TGTGCCAGCACCGGGGGGGCCGTAGAGACCCAGTACTTC.

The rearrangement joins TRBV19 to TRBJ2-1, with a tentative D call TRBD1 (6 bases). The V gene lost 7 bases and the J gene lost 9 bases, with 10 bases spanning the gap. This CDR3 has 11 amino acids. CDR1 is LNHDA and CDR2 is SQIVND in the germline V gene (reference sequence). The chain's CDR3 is CASIEGVEQFF. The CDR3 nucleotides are TGTGCCAGTATTGAGGGGGTTGAGCAGTTCTTC.

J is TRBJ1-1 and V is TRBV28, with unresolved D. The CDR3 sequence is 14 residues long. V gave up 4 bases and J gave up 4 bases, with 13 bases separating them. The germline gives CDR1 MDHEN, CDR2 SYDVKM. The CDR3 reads CASSSRTGATEAFF. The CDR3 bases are TGTGCCAGCAGTTCCAGGACTGGAGCCACTGAAGCTTTCTTT.

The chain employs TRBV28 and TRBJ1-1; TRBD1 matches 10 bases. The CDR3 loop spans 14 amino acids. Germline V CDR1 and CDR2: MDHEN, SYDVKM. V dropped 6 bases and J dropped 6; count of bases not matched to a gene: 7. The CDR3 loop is CASSPDRGIPEAFF. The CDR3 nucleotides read TGTGCCAGCAGCCCGGACAGGGGGATCCCTGAAGCTTTCTTT.